One sample yielded the 21 T cell receptor beta chains listed below, sequenced in a study of blood T cell repertoires in COVID-19. Sequenced by immunoSEQ multiplex PCR; TCRdb stores in-frame clones only, minus some. The sample has roughly 380,000 clones; around 90% are singletons. The sample consisted of peripheral blood. The receptors stem from a woman aged 60-75 years with COVID-19, enrolled during active disease.

CDR3 DNA sequence: TGTGCCAGCAGCCCGACAGGCAGCATGAACACTGAAGCTTTCTTT. It encodes CASSPTGSMNTEAFF. V usage is TRBV6-5 and J usage is TRBJ1-1; weak D call: TRBD1 (6 bases). V was trimmed by 6 bases and J by 0 bases, leaving 14 bases between them. This CDR3 contains 15 residues. The germline V gene encodes CDR1 MNHEY and CDR2 SVGAGI.

This clone was seen a few times. The CDR3 loop reads CASRGGGTYNEQFF. Written as DNA, the CDR3 is TGTGCCAGCAGAGGCGGGGGAACCTACAATGAGCAGTTCTTC. The rearrangement links TRBV6-5 to TRBJ2-1, with 7 bases that match TRBD2. This CDR3 spans 14 amino acids. The V gene end was trimmed by 6 bases and the J gene end by 2 bases; junction bases not matched to a gene: 4. The germline V gene encodes CDR1 MNHEY and CDR2 SVGAGI.

The J gene is TRBJ1-3, the V gene TRBV5-4; D perhaps matches TRBD1 (5 bases). This CDR3 has 13 residues. Trimming stripped 0 bases from V and 8 bases from J, with 9 bases between. The germline CDR1 and CDR2 sequences are SGHNT and YYREEE (reference sequence). CDR3 coding DNA: TGTGCCAGCAGCTTGGAGACAGACCACACCATATATTTT. Translating it yields CASSLETDHTIYF.

The chain links TRBV5-1 to TRBJ2-5; 12 bases agree with TRBD2. With V trimmed by 4 bases and J by 9 bases, 10 bases remained unmatched. Germline V gives CDR1 SGHRS, CDR2 YFSETQ. The CDR3 consists of 15 residues. The CDR3: CASSPGLAGRQAQYF. The CDR3 DNA reads as TGCGCCAGCAGCCCGGGACTAGCGGGCCGCCAGGCCCAGTACTTC.

The V gene is TRBV14, the J gene TRBJ1-1, with D hard to call. Germline CDR1 is SGHDN and CDR2 is FVKESK. This CDR3 is built from 15 residues. The V gene lost 0 bases and the J gene lost 2 bases, with 10 bases spanning the gap. CDR3 region: CASSQERITNTEAFF. The CDR3 region has the DNA TGTGCCAGCAGCCAAGAGCGGATTACAAACACTGAAGCTTTCTTT.

This clone has more than one count but fewer than ten. J is TRBJ1-2 and V is TRBV7-9; 7 bases map to TRBD1. Germline CDR1 and CDR2: SEHNR and FQNEAQ (reference sequence). J lost 8 bases, V lost 4 bases, and 13 bases had no gene match. This CDR3 has 15 residues. CDR3 DNA sequence: TGTGCCAGCAGCTCATCCGGGACAGACCGTAACGGCTACACCTTC. It specifies CASSSSGTDRNGYTF.

The chain couples TRBV12-3 or TRBV12-4 to TRBJ1-2, with no clear D. The CDR3 is 11 residues long. Deletions cut 10 bases from V and 4 bases from J, with 10 bases between. CDR3 loop: CATWRGYGYTF. In nucleotides, the CDR3 is TGTGCCACCTGGCGGGGCTATGGCTACACCTTC.

This clone was recorded once. J is TRBJ1-6 and V is TRBV11-3, with a possible D match to TRBD1 (6 bases). Per germline, CDR1 SGHNT and CDR2 YENEEA. The CDR3 is 14 residues long. Trimming removed 5 bases at V and 7 bases at J, with 12 bases between. This chain's CDR3 is CASSEAGDNSPLHF. The CDR3 DNA follows: TGTGCCAGCAGCGAGGCAGGGGACAATTCACCCCTCCACTTT.

The chain couples TRBV5-4 to TRBJ1-2, with 8 nucleotides matching TRBD1. The CDR3 loop spans 15 amino acids. Germline assignment: CDR1 SGHNT and CDR2 YYREEE (reference sequence). After removal of 4 bases from V and 6 bases from J, the junction contained 11 bases not matched to a gene. In DNA, the CDR3 is TGTGCCAGCAGCCTGACAGCGACAGGGGCACATGGCTACACCTTC. It codes for CASSLTATGAHGYTF.

The chain combines TRBV6-1 with TRBJ1-5, with TRBD1 matching over 11 bases. The CDR3 has 15 residues. V lost 2 bases and J lost 7; bases outside the gene matches: 4. The germline CDR1 and CDR2 sequences are MNHNS and SASEGT. CDR3 nucleotides: TGTGCCAGCAGTGAATCCGGGACAGGGGGGCAGCCCCAGCATTTT. This translates into CASSESGTGGQPQHF.

This sequence joins TRBV2 and TRBJ1-5; D uncertain. Trimming shortened V by 7 bases and J by 4 bases, and 11 bases separated the two germline ends. The CDR3 runs 13 residues. Germline V gene sequence: CDR1 SNHLY, CDR2 FYNNEI. The CDR3 region has the DNA TGTGCCAGCATGCCGGGAGAAAATCAGCCCCAGCATTTT. Translated: CASMPGENQPQHF.

The rearrangement uses TRBV9 and TRBJ1-1; possibly TRBD1 for D (5 bases). Germline CDR1 reads SGDLS; CDR2 reads YYNGEE. V was pared by 0 bases and J by 6 bases, with 15 bases between. The CDR3 is 15 amino acids. The CDR3 region has the DNA TGTGCCAGCAGCGTAGTAGGTACCTGGGGGGCTGAAGCTTTCTTT. Translation: CASSVVGTWGAEAFF.

The chain carries TRBV20-1 and TRBJ2-2; no definite D call. This CDR3 is built from 14 residues. V was pared by 3 bases and J by 0 bases, with 8 bases between. Germline CDR1 reads DFQATT; CDR2 reads SNEGSKA (reference sequence). The CDR3 sequence: CSASPVSNTGELFF. The CDR3 bases are TGCAGTGCTAGTCCGGTTTCGAACACCGGGGAGCTGTTTTTT.

In this sample, this clone turned up once. J is TRBJ2-4 and V is TRBV7-2; D gene ambiguous. The CDR3 contains 13 residues. Germline values: CDR1 SGHTA, CDR2 FQGNSA. Trimming left V 5 bases short and J 6 bases short, with 11 bases between. CDR3 nucleotides: TGTGCCAGCAGCCCCGCGGTTAGAAACATTCAGTACTTC. This encodes CASSPAVRNIQYF. The variable domain in full, with the rest retrieved from reference TRBV7-2 and TRBJ2-4, is GAGVSQSPSNKVTEKGKDVELRCDPISGHTALYWYRQSLGQGLEFLIYFQGNSAPDKSGLPSDRFSAERTGGSVSTLTIQRTQQEDSAVYLCASSPAVRNIQYFGAGTRLSVL.

The chain carries TRBV9 and TRBJ1-2, with 10 positions matching TRBD1. Germline trimming cut 3 bases from V and 4 bases from J; bases unmatched to any gene: 9. The CDR3 is made up of 16 amino acids. Looked up from germline, CDR1 is SGDLS and CDR2 is YYNGEE. CDR3 region: CASSGGGTGVRYGYTF. The CDR3 region has the DNA TGTGCCAGCAGCGGAGGGGGGACAGGGGTGCGCTATGGCTACACCTTC.

The rearrangement joins TRBV6-4 to TRBJ2-3, with D possibly being TRBD2 (5 bases). CDR3 length: 13 amino acids. CDR1 MRHNA and CDR2 SNTAGT come from the germline V gene. The V and J ends lost 3 bases and 4 bases respectively, with 8 bases between them. The CDR3 reads CASSEERADTQYF. DNA of the CDR3: TGTGCCAGCAGTGAAGAGAGGGCAGATACGCAGTATTTT.

This chain connects TRBV30 to TRBJ1-2; maybe TRBD1 (6 bases). This CDR3 is built from 13 residues. V was trimmed by 2 bases and J by 1 base, leaving 8 bases between them. CDR1 GTSNPN and CDR2 SVGIG come from the germline V gene (reference sequence). In DNA, the CDR3 is TGTGCCTGGAGTCAGGGGCTTAACTATGGCTACACCTTC. This sequence encodes CAWSQGLNYGYTF.

The V call is TRBV2, the J call TRBJ1-6, with D perhaps TRBD1 (5 bases). Looked up from germline, CDR1 is SNHLY and CDR2 is FYNNEI. The CDR3 loop spans 14 amino acids. V was pared by 5 bases and J by 3 bases, with 8 bases between. CDR3 bases: TGTGCCAGCAGTTCTGACAGCTATAATTCACCCCTCCACTTT. It translates to CASSSDSYNSPLHF.

The chain links TRBV18 to TRBJ1-2, with no clear D. Germline V CDR1 and CDR2: KGHSH, LQKENI. CDR3 length: 13 residues. Trimming left V 4 bases short and J 2 bases short, with 8 bases between. The CDR3 is CASSQQQNYGYTF. CDR3 DNA: TGTGCCAGCTCACAACAGCAGAACTATGGCTACACCTTC. Using reference TRBV18 and TRBJ1-2 for the parts outside the CDR3, the full variable domain is NAGVMQNPRHLVRRRGQEARLRCSPMKGHSHVYWYRQLPEEGLKFMVYLQKENIIDESGMPKERFSAEFPKEGPSILRIQQVVRGDSAAYFCASSQQQNYGYTFGSGTRLTVV.

This clone turned up a few times. The gene calls are TRBV2 and TRBJ1-1; D is uncertain. This CDR3 region has 16 residues. The V and J ends lost 5 bases and 5 bases respectively, with 21 bases between them. Germline CDR1 SNHLY, CDR2 FYNNEI. CDR3 loop: CASSYSRDTGRTEAFF. The CDR3 nucleotides read TGTGCCAGCAGTTACTCACGGGATACCGGGCGTACTGAAGCTTTCTTT.

The chain joins TRBV3-1 (or the pseudogene TRBV3-2) to TRBJ2-5; 11 bases fit TRBD2. The CDR3 is 15 residues long. Per germline, CDR1 LGHDT and CDR2 YNNKEL (reference sequence). The J segment lost 5 bases and the V segment lost 3 bases, leaving 5 bases of the junction unmatched. The CDR3 DNA reads as TGTGCCAGCAGCCAGAGACTAGCGGGGATGGAGACCCAGTACTTC. This sequence encodes CASSQRLAGMETQYF.